The next 2 T cell receptor beta chains were all read from a single sample in a study of blood T cell repertoires in COVID-19. Data came from immunoSEQ multiplex PCR; TCRdb stores just in-frame clones and leaves some out. The repertoire includes roughly 130,000 clones, 90% of them detected once, and about 4.5% sits in the top ten. Sample: peripheral blood. The receptor set was obtained from a man aged 55 to 70 with COVID-19, enrolled during active disease.

The rearrangement uses TRBV10-1 and TRBJ2-1; D may be TRBD2 (5 bases). The germline V and J ends were trimmed by 4 bases and 4 bases, with 11 bases remaining between them. The CDR3 loop spans 14 amino acids. In germline, CDR1 is WNHNN, CDR2 SYGVQD (reference sequence). CDR3 residues: CASSASGLYNEQFF. Written as DNA, the CDR3 is TGCGCCAGCAGTGCCAGCGGCTTATACAATGAGCAGTTCTTC.

This chain uses TRBV5-1 with TRBJ1-3; D is perhaps TRBD1 (5 bases). The CDR3 contains 14 residues. The germline V gene has CDR1 SGHRS and CDR2 YFSETQ. V shed 3 bases and J shed 4 bases, with 11 bases lying between them. CDR3 residues: CASSSGGDGNTIYF. The CDR3 region has the DNA TGCGCCAGCAGCTCCGGAGGGGACGGAAACACCATATATTTT.